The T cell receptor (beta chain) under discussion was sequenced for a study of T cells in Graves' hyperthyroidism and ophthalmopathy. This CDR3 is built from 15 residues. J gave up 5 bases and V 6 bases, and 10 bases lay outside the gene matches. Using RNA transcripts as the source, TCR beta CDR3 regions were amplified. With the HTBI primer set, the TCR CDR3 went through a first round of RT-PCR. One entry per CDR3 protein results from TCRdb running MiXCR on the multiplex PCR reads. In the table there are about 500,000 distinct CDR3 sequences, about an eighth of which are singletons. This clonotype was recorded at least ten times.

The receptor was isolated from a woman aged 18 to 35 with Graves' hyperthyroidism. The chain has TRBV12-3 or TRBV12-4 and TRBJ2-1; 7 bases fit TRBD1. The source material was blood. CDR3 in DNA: TGTGCCAGCAGCCTTGGACAGGCTTTGGACAATGAGCAGTTCTTC. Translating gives CASSLGQALDNEQFF.